This T cell receptor (beta chain) was retrieved from a study of blood T cell repertoires in COVID-19. The protocol was immunoSEQ multiplex PCR, while the TCRdb copy is restricted to in-frame clones and leaves out a portion. The table lists around 230,000 clones, approximately 83% of them singletons. This CDR3 is 17 amino acids long. Trimming removed 2 bases from V and 4 bases from J, with 18 bases in between. CDR1 and CDR2 from the germline V gene are SEHNR and FQNEAQ (reference sequence). The receptor's source is a woman aged 40 to 50 with acute COVID-19. Sequenced input: PBMCs or T cells enriched from blood (not recorded which). J is TRBJ2-1 and V is TRBV7-9, with D hard to call. CDR3 region: CASSLPAARTQYNEQFF. CDR3 DNA sequence: TGTGCCAGCAGCTTACCCGCCGCTAGAACTCAGTACAATGAGCAGTTCTTC.